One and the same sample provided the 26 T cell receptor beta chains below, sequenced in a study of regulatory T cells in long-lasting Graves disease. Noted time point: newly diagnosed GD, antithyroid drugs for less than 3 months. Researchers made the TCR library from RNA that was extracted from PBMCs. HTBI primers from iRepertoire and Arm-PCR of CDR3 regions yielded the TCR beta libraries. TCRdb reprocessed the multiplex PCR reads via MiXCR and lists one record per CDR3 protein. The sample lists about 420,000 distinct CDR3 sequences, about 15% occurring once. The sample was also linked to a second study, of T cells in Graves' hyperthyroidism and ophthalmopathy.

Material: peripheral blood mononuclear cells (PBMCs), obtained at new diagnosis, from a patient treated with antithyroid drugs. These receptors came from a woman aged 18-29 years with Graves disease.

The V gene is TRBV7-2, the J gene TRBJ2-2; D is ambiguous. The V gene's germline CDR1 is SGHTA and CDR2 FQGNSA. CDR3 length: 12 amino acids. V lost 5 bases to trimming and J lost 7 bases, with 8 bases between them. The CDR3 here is CASSQNFGELFF. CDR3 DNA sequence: TGTGCCAGCAGCCAAAATTTCGGGGAGCTGTTTTTT.

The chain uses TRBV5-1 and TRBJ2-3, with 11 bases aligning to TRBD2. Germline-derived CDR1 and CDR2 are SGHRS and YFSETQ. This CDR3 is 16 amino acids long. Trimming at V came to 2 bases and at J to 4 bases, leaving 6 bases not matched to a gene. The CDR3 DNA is TGCGCCAGCAGCTTCGCTAGCGGGAGGTTGGCAGATACGCAGTATTTT. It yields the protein CASSFASGRLADTQYF.

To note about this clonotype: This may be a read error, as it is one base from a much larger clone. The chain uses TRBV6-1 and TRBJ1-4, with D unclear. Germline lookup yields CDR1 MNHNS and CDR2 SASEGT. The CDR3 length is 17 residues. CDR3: CANSEALWHRPNEKLFF. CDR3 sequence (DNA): TGTGCCAACAGTGAAGCGCTTTGGCACCGTCCTAATGAAAAACTGTTTTTT.

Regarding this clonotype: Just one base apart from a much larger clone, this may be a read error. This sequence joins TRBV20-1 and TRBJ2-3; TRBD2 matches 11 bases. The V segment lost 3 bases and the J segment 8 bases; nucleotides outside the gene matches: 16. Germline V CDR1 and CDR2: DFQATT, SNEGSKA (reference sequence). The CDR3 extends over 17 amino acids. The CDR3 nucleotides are TGCAGTGCTAGCGAGCTCGCTAGCGGGAGGCCTGACGGTACGCAGTATTTT. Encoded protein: CSASELASGRPDGTQYF.

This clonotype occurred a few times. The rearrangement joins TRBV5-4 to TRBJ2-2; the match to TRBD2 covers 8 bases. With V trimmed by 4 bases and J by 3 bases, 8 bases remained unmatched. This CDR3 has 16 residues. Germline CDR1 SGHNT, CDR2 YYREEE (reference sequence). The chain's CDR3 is CASSQGLAWDTGELFF. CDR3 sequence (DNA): TGTGCCAGCAGCCAAGGACTAGCTTGGGACACCGGGGAGCTGTTTTTT. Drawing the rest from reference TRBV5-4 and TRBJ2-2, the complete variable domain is ETGVTQSPTHLIKTRGQQVTLRCSSQSGHNTVSWYQQALGQGPQFIFQYYREEENGRGNFPPRFSGLQFPNYSSELNVNALELDDSALYLCASSQGLAWDTGELFFGEGSRLTVL.

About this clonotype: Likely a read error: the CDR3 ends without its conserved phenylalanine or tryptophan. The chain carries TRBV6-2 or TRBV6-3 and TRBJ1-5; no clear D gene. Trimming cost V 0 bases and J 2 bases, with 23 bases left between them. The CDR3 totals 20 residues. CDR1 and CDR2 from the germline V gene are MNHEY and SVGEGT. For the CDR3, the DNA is TGTGCCAGCAGTTACTCCGGAAAGGCAGAGGTTGACTGGGGCAATCAGCCCCAGCATCTT. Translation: CASSYSGKAEVDWGNQPQHL.

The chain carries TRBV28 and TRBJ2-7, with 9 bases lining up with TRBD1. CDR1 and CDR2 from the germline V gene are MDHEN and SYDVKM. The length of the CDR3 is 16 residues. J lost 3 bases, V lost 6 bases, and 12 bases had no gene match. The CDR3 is CASSPTGTGLLYEQYF. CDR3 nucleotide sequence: TGTGCCAGCAGCCCTACCGGGACAGGGCTCCTCTACGAGCAGTACTTC.

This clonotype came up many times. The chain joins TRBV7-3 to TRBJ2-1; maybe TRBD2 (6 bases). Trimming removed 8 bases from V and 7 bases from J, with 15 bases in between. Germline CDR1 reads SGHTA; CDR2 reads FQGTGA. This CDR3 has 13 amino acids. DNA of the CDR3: TGTGCCAGCTCCCGGGGGATAGGGAATGAGCAGTTCTTC. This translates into CASSRGIGNEQFF.

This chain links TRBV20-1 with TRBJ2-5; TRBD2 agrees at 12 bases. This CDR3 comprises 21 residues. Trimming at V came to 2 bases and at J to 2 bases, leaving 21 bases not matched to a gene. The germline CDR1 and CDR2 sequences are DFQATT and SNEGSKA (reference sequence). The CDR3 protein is CSARPSGWLAGGPWKQETQYF. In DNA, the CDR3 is TGCAGTGCTAGACCTTCAGGTTGGCTAGCGGGAGGGCCATGGAAACAAGAGACCCAGTACTTC.

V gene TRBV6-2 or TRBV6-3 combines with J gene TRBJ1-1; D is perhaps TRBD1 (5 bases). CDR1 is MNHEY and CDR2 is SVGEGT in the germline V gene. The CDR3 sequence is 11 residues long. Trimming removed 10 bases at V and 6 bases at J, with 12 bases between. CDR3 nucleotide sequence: TGTGCCACCGCCTCGGGGGCTGAAGCTTTCTTT. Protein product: CATASGAEAFF.

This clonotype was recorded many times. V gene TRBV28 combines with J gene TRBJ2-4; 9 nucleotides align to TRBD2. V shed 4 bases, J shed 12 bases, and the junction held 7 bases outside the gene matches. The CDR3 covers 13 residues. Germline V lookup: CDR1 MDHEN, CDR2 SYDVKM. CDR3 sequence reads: CASSSPSGLAQYF. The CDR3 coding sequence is TGTGCCAGCAGTTCCCCCTCGGGACTAGCTCAGTACTTC.

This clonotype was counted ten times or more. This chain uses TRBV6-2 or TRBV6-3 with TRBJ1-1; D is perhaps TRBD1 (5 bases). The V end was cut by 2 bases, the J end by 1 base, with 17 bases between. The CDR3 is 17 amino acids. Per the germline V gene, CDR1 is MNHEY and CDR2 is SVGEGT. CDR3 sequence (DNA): TGTGCCAGCAGTTACCTCCGCATTCGGGACGGGAACACTGAAGCTTTCTTT. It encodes CASSYLRIRDGNTEAFF.

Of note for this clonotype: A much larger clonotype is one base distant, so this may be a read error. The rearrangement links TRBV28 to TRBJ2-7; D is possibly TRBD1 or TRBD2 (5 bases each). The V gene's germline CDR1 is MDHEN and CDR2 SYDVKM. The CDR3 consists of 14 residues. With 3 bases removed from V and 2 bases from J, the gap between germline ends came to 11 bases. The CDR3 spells CASSFRDEPYEQYF. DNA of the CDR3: TGTGCCAGCAGTTTCCGGGACGAGCCCTACGAGCAGTACTTC.

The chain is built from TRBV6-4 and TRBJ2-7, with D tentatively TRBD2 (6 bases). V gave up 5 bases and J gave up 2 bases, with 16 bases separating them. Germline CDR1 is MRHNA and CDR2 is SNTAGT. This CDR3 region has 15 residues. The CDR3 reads CASSNLERETYEQYF. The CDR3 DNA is TGTGCCAGCAGTAACCTAGAACGGGAGACCTACGAGCAGTACTTC.

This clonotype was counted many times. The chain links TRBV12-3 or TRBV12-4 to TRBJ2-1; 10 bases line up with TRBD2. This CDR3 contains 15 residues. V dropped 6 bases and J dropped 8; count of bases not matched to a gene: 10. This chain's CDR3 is CASSSTSGAWDEQFF. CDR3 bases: TGTGCCAGCAGCTCCACTAGCGGGGCCTGGGATGAGCAGTTCTTC.

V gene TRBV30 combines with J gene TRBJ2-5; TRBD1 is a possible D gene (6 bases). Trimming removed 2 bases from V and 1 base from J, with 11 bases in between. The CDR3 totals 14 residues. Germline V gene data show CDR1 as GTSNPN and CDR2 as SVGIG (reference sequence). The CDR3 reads CAWSLVRGQETQYF. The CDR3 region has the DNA TGTGCCTGGAGTCTGGTCAGGGGCCAAGAGACCCAGTACTTC.

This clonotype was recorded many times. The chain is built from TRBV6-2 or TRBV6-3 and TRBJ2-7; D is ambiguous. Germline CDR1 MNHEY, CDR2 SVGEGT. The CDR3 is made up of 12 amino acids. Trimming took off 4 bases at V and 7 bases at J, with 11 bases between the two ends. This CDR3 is CASSFPPEEQYF. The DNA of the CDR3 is TGTGCCAGCAGTTTTCCACCTGAGGAGCAGTACTTC.

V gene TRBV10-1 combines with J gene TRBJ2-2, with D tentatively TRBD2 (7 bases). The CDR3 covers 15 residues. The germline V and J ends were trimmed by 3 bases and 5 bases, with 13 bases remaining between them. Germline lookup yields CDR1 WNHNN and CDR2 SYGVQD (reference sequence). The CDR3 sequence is CASSEGGEGTGELFF. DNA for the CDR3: TGCGCCAGCAGTGAAGGGGGGGAAGGGACCGGGGAGCTGTTTTTT.

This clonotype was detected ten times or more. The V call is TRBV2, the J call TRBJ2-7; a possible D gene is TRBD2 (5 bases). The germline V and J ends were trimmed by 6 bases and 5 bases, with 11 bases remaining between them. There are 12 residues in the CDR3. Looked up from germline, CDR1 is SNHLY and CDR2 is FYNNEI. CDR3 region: CASREEVHEQYF. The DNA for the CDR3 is TGTGCCAGCAGGGAGGAAGTCCACGAGCAGTACTTC.

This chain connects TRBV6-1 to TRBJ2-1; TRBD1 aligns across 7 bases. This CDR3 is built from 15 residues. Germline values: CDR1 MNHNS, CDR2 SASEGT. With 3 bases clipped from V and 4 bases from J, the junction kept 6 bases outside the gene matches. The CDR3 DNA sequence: TGTGCCAGCAGTGACCCAACAGGGGCTTACAATGAGCAGTTCTTC. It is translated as CASSDPTGAYNEQFF.

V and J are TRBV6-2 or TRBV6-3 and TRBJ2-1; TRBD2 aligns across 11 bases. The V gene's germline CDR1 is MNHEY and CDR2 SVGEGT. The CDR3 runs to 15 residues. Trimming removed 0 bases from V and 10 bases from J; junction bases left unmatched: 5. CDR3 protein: CASSYSASGRWEQFF. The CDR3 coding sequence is TGTGCCAGCAGTTACTCGGCTAGCGGGAGGTGGGAGCAGTTCTTC.

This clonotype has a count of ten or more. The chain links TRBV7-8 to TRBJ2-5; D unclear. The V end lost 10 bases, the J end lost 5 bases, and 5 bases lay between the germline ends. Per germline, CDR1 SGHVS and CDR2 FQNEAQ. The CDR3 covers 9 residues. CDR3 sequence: CATRETQYF. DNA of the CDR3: TGTGCCACTCGTGAGACCCAGTACTTC.

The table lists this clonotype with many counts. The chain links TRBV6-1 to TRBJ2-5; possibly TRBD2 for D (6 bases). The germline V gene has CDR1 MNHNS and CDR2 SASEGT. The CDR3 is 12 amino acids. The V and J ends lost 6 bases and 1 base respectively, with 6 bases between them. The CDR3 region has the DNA TGTGCCAGCAGCGGGAGCCAAGAGACCCAGTACTTC. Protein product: CASSGSQETQYF.

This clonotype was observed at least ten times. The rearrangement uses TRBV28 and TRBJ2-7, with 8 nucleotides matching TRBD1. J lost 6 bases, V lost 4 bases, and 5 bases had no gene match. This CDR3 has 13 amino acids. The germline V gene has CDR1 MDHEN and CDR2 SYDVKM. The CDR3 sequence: CASSWQGAVEQYF. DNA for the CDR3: TGTGCCAGCAGTTGGCAGGGGGCGGTCGAGCAGTACTTC.

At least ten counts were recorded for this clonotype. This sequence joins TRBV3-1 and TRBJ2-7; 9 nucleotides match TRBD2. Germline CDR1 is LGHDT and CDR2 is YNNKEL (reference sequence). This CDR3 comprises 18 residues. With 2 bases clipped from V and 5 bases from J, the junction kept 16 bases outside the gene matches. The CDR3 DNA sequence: TGTGCCAGCAGCCAAAATCCCAGAATGGCGGGAGGGCCTCACGAGCAGTACTTC. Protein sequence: CASSQNPRMAGGPHEQYF.

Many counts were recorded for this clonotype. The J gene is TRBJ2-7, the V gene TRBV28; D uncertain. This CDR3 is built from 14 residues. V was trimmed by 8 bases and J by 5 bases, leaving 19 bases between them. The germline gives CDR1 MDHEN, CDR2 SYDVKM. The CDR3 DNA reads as TGTGCCAGCGGCAATCCCACACCGGTCCACGAGCAGTACTTC. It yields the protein CASGNPTPVHEQYF.